This T cell receptor (beta chain) was sequenced for a study of cytomegalovirus exposure and HLA in healthy donors. Study findings and constraints: First-cohort TCR clusters were later found to tend to co-occur in the 90 to 150 validation repertoires. The study put under 200 TCR beta chains on its list as cytomegalovirus-associated. Testing in vitro showed three CMV-associated chains specific for CMV antigens. While the bulk of TCR sequences proved rare, some public TCRs turned up in many donors.

Produced via immunoSEQ multiplex PCR; TCRdb's table is partial and in-frame only. The repertoire holds approximately 150,000 clones, with around nine tenths as singletons. Concerning this clone itself: Its antigen is unidentified.

Sequencing input: PBMCs. The clonotype originates from a woman younger than 35 in good health and CMV-seropositive.

CDR3 DNA: TGTGCCAGTAGGCCCATTCTACAGGGGGCCTCTAATCAGCCCCAGCATTTT. This codes for CASRPILQGASNQPQHF. The rearrangement links TRBV19 to TRBJ1-5, with 9 bases identical to TRBD1. Germline V lookup: CDR1 LNHDA, CDR2 SQIVND (reference sequence). Trimming removed 6 bases from V and 4 bases from J; junction bases left unmatched: 13. The CDR3 is made up of 17 amino acids.